One sample yielded the 22 T cell receptor beta chains listed below, sequenced in a study of T cell responses to AZD1222 COVID-19 vaccine. Generated by immunoSEQ multiplex PCR, the TCRdb table keeps only in-frame clones and is missing some. This table has more than 85,000 clones, 94% appearing once. The sample consisted of peripheral blood, taken 28 days after the second AZD1222 dose. Receptors were obtained from an adult who received the AZD1222 COVID-19 vaccine.

The chain links TRBV9 to TRBJ1-3; D remains unclear. CDR1 and CDR2 (germline): SGDLS, YYNGEE. Trimming left V 0 bases short and J 0 bases short, with 7 bases between. The CDR3 has 15 residues. This chain's CDR3 is CASSVGRDSGNTIYF. The CDR3 coding sequence is TGTGCCAGCAGCGTAGGGAGGGACTCTGGAAACACCATATATTTT.

The chain employs TRBV18 and TRBJ2-7; no firm D call. CDR1 KGHSH and CDR2 LQKENI come from the germline V gene. The V end lost 2 bases, the J end lost 2 bases, and 10 bases lay between the germline ends. The CDR3 consists of 14 residues. The CDR3 nucleotides are TGTGCCAGCTCACCATCATGGGGTACCTACGAGCAGTACTTC. Its translation is CASSPSWGTYEQYF.

CDR3 in DNA: TGTGCCAGCAGTTCGGACAGGGGAACTAATGAAAAACTGTTTTTT. Translating gives CASSSDRGTNEKLFF. The chain recombines TRBV7-9 with TRBJ1-4; the match to TRBD1 covers 9 bases. V lost 6 bases and J lost 1; bases outside the gene matches: 3. The CDR3 has 15 amino acids. Germline CDR1 is SEHNR and CDR2 is FQNEAQ (reference sequence).

The V gene is TRBV6-5, the J gene TRBJ1-6; TRBD1 agrees at 8 bases. This CDR3 comprises 15 residues. Trimming took 2 bases from V and 8 from J; bases not matched to a gene: 5. CDR1 is MNHEY and CDR2 is SVGAGI in the germline V gene. DNA for the CDR3: TGTGCCAGCAGTTACGGAGACAGGGGCGATTCACCCCTCCACTTT. This translates into CASSYGDRGDSPLHF.

This sequence joins TRBV6-5 and TRBJ1-5; D unresolved. Trimming stripped 6 bases from V and 4 bases from J, with 10 bases between. The V gene's germline CDR1 is MNHEY and CDR2 SVGAGI. The CDR3 runs 13 residues. The CDR3 here is CASSPEVNQPQHF. DNA of the CDR3: TGTGCCAGCAGCCCCGAGGTTAATCAGCCCCAGCATTTT.

V is TRBV5-1 and J is TRBJ2-7; D is unresolved. Germline loops: CDR1 SGHRS, CDR2 YFSETQ. CDR3 length equals 14 residues. Trimming stripped 2 bases from V and 2 bases from J, with 11 bases between. The chain's CDR3 is CASSLGPGTYEQYF. The CDR3 region has the DNA TGCGCCAGCAGCTTAGGTCCCGGAACCTACGAGCAGTACTTC.

The genes are TRBV6-5 and TRBJ2-7, with 7 bases aligning to TRBD2. This CDR3 spans 16 amino acids. In germline, CDR1 is MNHEY, CDR2 SVGAGI. V trimming: 2 bases; J trimming: 7 bases; junction bases outside the gene matches: 14. The CDR3 coding sequence is TGTGCCAGCAGTTACGAAAGGGCTAGCGGCCAGGGAGAGCAGTACTTC. This translates into CASSYERASGQGEQYF.

J is TRBJ2-7 and V is TRBV7-8; the match to TRBD1 covers 7 bases. J was trimmed by 3 bases and V by 1 base; bases with no gene match: 6. This CDR3 is built from 15 residues. Germline values: CDR1 SGHVS, CDR2 FQNEAQ. The CDR3 DNA follows: TGTGCCAGCAGCTTAGGGACAGGCTATGACTACGAGCAGTACTTC. Translating gives CASSLGTGYDYEQYF.

This clone is a singleton in its sample. This chain uses TRBV6-5 with TRBJ2-7, with 9 nucleotides matching TRBD2. This CDR3 is built from 15 residues. The J segment lost 6 bases and the V segment lost 2 bases, leaving 8 bases of the junction unmatched. The germline V gene encodes CDR1 MNHEY and CDR2 SVGAGI. The CDR3 region has the DNA TGTGCCAGCAGTTACCTAGGGCGGGAGGGTACCGAGCAGTACTTC. Residues: CASSYLGREGTEQYF.

This chain joins TRBV5-1 and TRBJ2-1, with 10 bases fitting TRBD2. V shed 4 bases and J 8 bases; nucleotides not matched to a gene: 12. This CDR3 is built from 16 residues. Germline CDR1 is SGHRS and CDR2 is YFSETQ. CDR3 DNA sequence: TGCGCCAGCAGCCTAACACTAGCGGGGTCGGGAGATGAGCAGTTCTTC. It codes for CASSLTLAGSGDEQFF. The whole variable domain, remainder taken from reference TRBV5-1 and TRBJ2-1, is KAGVTQTPRYLIKTRGQQVTLSCSPISGHRSVSWYQQTPGQGLQFLFEYFSETQRNKGNFPGRFSGRQFSNSRSEMNVSTLELGDSALYLCASSLTLAGSGDEQFFGPGTRLTVL.

The rearrangement uses TRBV13 and TRBJ2-1; D may be TRBD2 (6 bases). Between the trimmed V and J ends, which lost 3 bases and 9 bases, there was a span of 15 bases. CDR1 is PRHDT and CDR2 is FYEKMQ in the germline V gene (reference sequence). This CDR3 spans 14 amino acids. This CDR3 is CASSFATREGEQFF. CDR3 DNA: TGTGCCAGCAGCTTCGCGACTAGAGAGGGTGAGCAGTTCTTC.

V and J are TRBV18 and TRBJ1-2; tentative D call: TRBD1 (6 bases). V was pared by 5 bases and J by 7 bases, with 17 bases between. Germline V gene data show CDR1 as KGHSH and CDR2 as LQKENI. There are 14 residues in the CDR3. The CDR3 protein is CASSSRPGDSGYTF. The CDR3 DNA is TGTGCCAGCTCATCCAGGCCAGGGGATAGTGGCTACACCTTC.

The rearrangement links TRBV27 to TRBJ1-5; 9 nucleotides agree with TRBD1. The J segment lost 4 bases and the V segment lost 5 bases, leaving 6 bases of the junction unmatched. The CDR3 is 15 residues long. Germline V lookup: CDR1 MNHEY, CDR2 SMNVEV (reference sequence). The CDR3 sequence is CASSARDRANQPQHF. The CDR3 DNA follows: TGTGCCAGCAGTGCGCGGGACAGGGCAAATCAGCCCCAGCATTTT.

The chain combines TRBV19 with TRBJ1-5; D unclear. The CDR3 length is 15 residues. V lost 5 bases and J 0 bases, leaving 11 bases between the germline ends. Germline loops: CDR1 LNHDA, CDR2 SQIVND (reference sequence). The CDR3 DNA follows: TGTGCCAGTAGTCCCTGGGGTAGTAGCAATCAGCCCCAGCATTTT. As protein: CASSPWGSSNQPQHF.

CDR3 DNA sequence: TGCAGCGTGGAGGATGGGGGCAACTATGGCTACACCTTC. Residues: CSVEDGGNYGYTF. V is TRBV29-1 and J is TRBJ1-2; perhaps TRBD1 as D (6 bases). The CDR3 runs to 13 residues. Germline V gene data show CDR1 as SQVTM and CDR2 as ANQGSEA. Trimming removed 6 bases from V and 2 bases from J, with 13 bases in between.

The chain has TRBV6-4 and TRBJ2-2; 7 nucleotides line up with TRBD1. This CDR3 spans 16 amino acids. CDR1 and CDR2 from the germline V gene are MRHNA and SNTAGT. The V and J ends lost 4 bases and 2 bases, in that order; junction bases with no gene match: 7. CDR3 nucleotides: TGTGCCAGCAGTGCCAGGACAGGACATAACACCGGGGAGCTGTTTTTT. Protein: CASSARTGHNTGELFF.

The chain joins TRBV2 to TRBJ1-2, with D perhaps TRBD1 (5 bases). The germline V gene has CDR1 SNHLY and CDR2 FYNNEI. This CDR3 is 11 amino acids long. V lost 5 bases and J lost 5, with 6 bases in between. CDR3 nucleotides: TGTGCCAGCAGTCAGGGTTATGGCTACACCTTC. Translated, it gives CASSQGYGYTF.

The chain carries TRBV3-1 (or the pseudogene TRBV3-2) and TRBJ2-5; D is ambiguous. CDR1 is LGHDT and CDR2 is YNNKEL in the germline V gene (reference sequence). V was shortened by 1 base and J by 4 bases, with 16 bases between the two germline ends. The CDR3 runs to 16 residues. In DNA, the CDR3 is TGTGCCAGCAGCCAAGGCCGGCAGGACCATGTAGAGACCCAGTACTTC. Residues: CASSQGRQDHVETQYF.

The chain is built from TRBV6-1 and TRBJ1-1, with no clear D. The V end lost 1 base, the J end lost 0 bases, and 9 bases lay between the germline ends. The CDR3 length is 15 residues. The germline gives CDR1 MNHNS, CDR2 SASEGT. The CDR3 spells CASSEGLNLNTEAFF. The CDR3 bases are TGTGCCAGCAGTGAAGGACTGAATTTGAACACTGAAGCTTTCTTT.

V and J are TRBV10-1 and TRBJ2-1; D ambiguous. Trimming shortened V by 10 bases and J by 9 bases, and 19 bases separated the two germline ends. Germline V gene lookup returns CDR1 WNHNN and CDR2 SYGVQD (reference sequence). CDR3 size: 13 residues. CDR3 in amino acids: CATKSSLVSEQFF. The CDR3 nucleotides read TGCGCCACCAAATCGAGCCTGGTCTCTGAGCAGTTCTTC.

The rearrangement links TRBV11-3 to TRBJ2-1, with unresolved D. Germline CDR1 is SGHNT and CDR2 is YENEEA. The CDR3 consists of 16 residues. The germline V and J ends were trimmed by 2 bases and 0 bases, with 11 bases remaining between them. CDR3: CASSLRAASSYNEQFF. DNA of the CDR3: TGTGCCAGCAGCTTAAGGGCCGCAAGCTCCTACAATGAGCAGTTCTTC.

This clone came up once. This chain joins TRBV5-4 and TRBJ1-1; weak D call: TRBD1 (5 bases). The germline V gene has CDR1 SGHNT and CDR2 YYREEE (reference sequence). The V end lost 4 bases, the J end lost 0 bases, and 10 bases lay between the germline ends. This CDR3 has 14 residues. The CDR3 DNA is TGTGCCAGCAGCCTACAGGTCATGAACACTGAAGCTTTCTTT. It translates to CASSLQVMNTEAFF.